The T cell receptor (beta chain) under discussion was sequenced for a study of blood T cell repertoires in COVID-19. The CDR3 runs 16 residues. With V trimmed by 6 bases and J by 6 bases, 15 bases remained unmatched. Germline V gene data show CDR1 as MNHNY and CDR2 as SVGAGI (reference sequence). Data came from immunoSEQ multiplex PCR; TCRdb stores just in-frame clones and leaves some out. The sample lists under 200,000 clones, approximately 84% occurring once. The genes are TRBV6-6 and TRBJ2-3, with TRBD1 identical over 7 bases. The clonotype was recovered from a woman of 80 years or more with acute or convalescent COVID-19. Sequencing was performed on peripheral blood. CDR3 in amino acids: CASSRSTGPTRDTQYF. The CDR3 DNA reads TGTGCCAGCAGCCGATCGACAGGGCCCACCAGGGATACGCAGTATTTT.